This passage covers 17 T cell receptor beta chains from one sample sequenced in a study of post-analysis software for immune sequencing data (dated by TCRdb to between 2014 and 2017). Findings and caveats that apply to the study as a whole: Patients showed significantly higher frequencies than controls for about five TRBV segments, among them TRBV5-6, TRBV5-1 and TRBV20-1.

Library preparation employed PCR. The sequencer was an Illumina HiSeq 2500. To reduce PCR and sequencing biases, unique molecular identifiers were incorporated into the TCR beta cDNA libraries. Through fastp at Q25 and MiXCR, TCRdb rebuilt clones from the public reads, retaining in-frame beta chains. Rows with one shared CDR3 protein collapse into an entry with the most common genes and DNA. For this sample there are about 500,000 distinct CDR3 sequences; 45% appear just once. The top ten clonotypes cover over 10% of the sample. The antigens for these receptors are not known. Material: blood. The receptor set was obtained from a girl aged 5-17 years with multiple sclerosis.

The chain uses TRBV3-1 and TRBJ2-3, with D tentatively TRBD2 (6 bases). The germline gives CDR1 LGHDT, CDR2 YNNKEL (reference sequence). Deletions cut 2 bases from V and 0 bases from J, with 12 bases between. CDR3 length: 16 amino acids. CDR3 sequence reads: CASSQWRTTSTDTQYF. CDR3 bases: TGTGCCAGCAGCCAATGGAGGACTACTAGCACAGATACGCAGTATTTT.

This clonotype was seen a few times. The chain has TRBV20-1 and TRBJ2-7; 7 positions agree with TRBD1. This CDR3 region has 14 residues. J gave up 3 bases and V 3 bases, and 8 bases lay outside the gene matches. Germline V gene sequence: CDR1 DFQATT, CDR2 SNEGSKA (reference sequence). Here the CDR3 DNA reads TGCAGTGCTAGCATACCGGGACAGTACTACGAGCAGTACTTC. Its protein is CSASIPGQYYEQYF.

In this sample, this clonotype turned up many times. The chain carries TRBV29-1 and TRBJ2-7; 8 nucleotides agree with TRBD2. The CDR3 is 14 amino acids. V lost 4 bases and J lost 2; bases outside the gene matches: 7. Germline values: CDR1 SQVTM, CDR2 ANQGSEA. CDR3: CSVVWAGGPYEQYF. In DNA, the CDR3 is TGCAGCGTTGTATGGGCGGGAGGCCCCTACGAGCAGTACTTC.

DNA of the CDR3: TGTGCCATCAGTGCACAGCCTAATCAGCCCCAGCATTTT. Residues: CAISAQPNQPQHF. V gene TRBV10-3 combines with J gene TRBJ1-5; no firm D call. V lost 4 bases to trimming and J lost 4 bases, with 8 bases between them. The CDR3 has 13 amino acids. The germline V gene has CDR1 ENHRY and CDR2 SYGVKD.

The chain employs TRBV30 and TRBJ2-1, with D possibly being TRBD2 (6 bases). CDR1 and CDR2 (germline): GTSNPN, SVGIG (reference sequence). The CDR3 extends over 14 amino acids. Between the trimmed V and J ends, which lost 5 bases and 0 bases, there was a span of 11 bases. The CDR3 DNA sequence: TGTGCCTGGTTAGCGGCTAGCTCCTACAATGAGCAGTTCTTC. This sequence encodes CAWLAASSYNEQFF.

The V and J genes are TRBV20-1 and TRBJ2-7, with 7 bases lining up with TRBD2. CDR3 size: 13 residues. The germline CDR1 and CDR2 sequences are DFQATT and SNEGSKA (reference sequence). Germline trimming cut 3 bases from V and 4 bases from J; bases unmatched to any gene: 6. The CDR3 nucleotides are TGCAGTGCTAGGATGGCTAGCGGATACGAGCAGTACTTC. Translating it yields CSARMASGYEQYF.

The chain uses TRBV7-8 and TRBJ1-1; D not resolved. Germline V gene data show CDR1 as SGHVS and CDR2 as FQNEAQ. The CDR3 runs 14 residues. The germline V and J ends were trimmed by 0 bases and 11 bases, with 16 bases remaining between them. The CDR3 sequence is CASSLAHDRFGAFF. The DNA of the CDR3 is TGTGCCAGCAGCTTAGCCCACGACCGGTTCGGTGCTTTCTTT.

Only a few counts were recorded for this clonotype. The rearrangement uses TRBV7-2 and TRBJ1-4; no clear D. Germline CDR1 and CDR2: SGHTA and FQGNSA. Trimming took 4 bases from V and 7 from J, leaving 7 bases between them. This CDR3 is 12 amino acids long. CDR3 protein: CASSSDLEKLFF. The CDR3 coding sequence is TGTGCCAGCAGCTCAGACCTTGAAAAACTGTTTTTT.

The chain uses TRBV5-1 and TRBJ2-5; tentative D call: TRBD2 (6 bases). The CDR3 totals 15 residues. Germline V gene sequence: CDR1 SGHRS, CDR2 YFSETQ. Trimming took 7 bases from V and 1 from J, leaving 17 bases between them. CDR3 region: CASGGSSASQETQYF. CDR3 DNA sequence: TGCGCCAGCGGGGGGTCCAGCGCCTCCCAAGAGACCCAGTACTTC.

Many counts were recorded for this clonotype. This sequence joins TRBV7-3 and TRBJ2-1; 8 bases are shared with TRBD1. CDR1 is SGHTA and CDR2 is FQGTGA in the germline V gene. This CDR3 has 17 amino acids. With 0 bases clipped from V and 1 base from J, the junction kept 5 bases outside the gene matches. In DNA form, the CDR3 reads TGTGCCAGCAGCTTAACGCTAGGACAGGGATCCTACAATGAGCAGTTCTTC. This encodes CASSLTLGQGSYNEQFF.

V gene TRBV6-1 combines with J gene TRBJ2-5; 10 bases are a match to TRBD1. The J call may be mistaken, given a closer DNA end match to TRBJ2-7. CDR1 and CDR2 from the germline V gene are MNHNS and SASEGT. This CDR3 has 14 amino acids. Here the CDR3 reads CASRGGQGIYEQYF. As DNA, the CDR3 is TGTGCCAGCAGGGGGGGACAGGGGATCTACGAGCAGTACTTC.

The genes are TRBV5-1 and TRBJ2-1; 12 bases agree with TRBD1. V dropped 0 bases and J dropped 8; count of bases not matched to a gene: 6. Germline V gene data show CDR1 as SGHRS and CDR2 as YFSETQ. The CDR3 has 16 amino acids. In DNA form, the CDR3 reads TGCGCCAGCAGCTTGGAGGGGACAGGGGGCTTAGATGAGCAGTTCTTC. This translates into CASSLEGTGGLDEQFF.

The chain combines TRBV10-3 with TRBJ2-7; D call uncertain. Germline CDR1 is ENHRY and CDR2 is SYGVKD. Trimming left V 4 bases short and J 1 base short, with 17 bases between. The CDR3 has 16 residues. The CDR3 DNA sequence: TGTGCCATCAGTGCGCTAGACGGTAGATCTTCCTACGAGCAGTACTTC. As protein: CAISALDGRSSYEQYF.

This clonotype was seen a single time. The J gene is TRBJ2-1, the V gene TRBV20-1; D possibly matches TRBD1 or TRBD2 (5 bases each). Trimming shortened V by 8 bases and J by 1 base, and 15 bases separated the two germline ends. This CDR3 region has 14 residues. The germline V gene encodes CDR1 DFQATT and CDR2 SNEGSKA (reference sequence). CDR3: CSPSGTRSYNEQFF. The CDR3 DNA is TGCAGTCCCTCCGGGACCCGTTCCTACAATGAGCAGTTCTTC.

This clonotype was seen more than once but under ten times. The V and J genes are TRBV28 and TRBJ1-2; D is undetermined. Germline CDR1 reads MDHEN; CDR2 reads SYDVKM. The V end lost 5 bases, the J end lost 8 bases, and 21 bases lay between the germline ends. The CDR3 loop spans 15 amino acids. This CDR3 is CASSETGLGSYGYTF. CDR3 coding DNA: TGTGCCAGCAGTGAAACCGGGCTAGGGTCATACGGCTACACCTTC.

V gene TRBV25-1 combines with J gene TRBJ1-2; the D gene is possibly TRBD1 (5 bases). With 4 bases removed from V and 8 bases from J, the gap between germline ends came to 17 bases. The CDR3 runs 14 residues. Germline values: CDR1 MGHDK, CDR2 SYGVNS. CDR3 in amino acids: CASSAPGKTTGYTF. The CDR3 coding sequence is TGTGCCAGCAGTGCCCCAGGGAAAACGACCGGCTACACCTTC.

The V gene is TRBV6-5, the J gene TRBJ2-7, with 7 bases aligning to TRBD1. In germline, CDR1 is MNHEY, CDR2 SVGAGI. Losses at the gene ends were 6 bases for V and 2 bases for J; bases not matched to a gene: 4. This CDR3 contains 13 residues. CDR3 amino acids: CASRYQGAYEQYF. DNA for the CDR3: TGTGCCAGCAGATACCAGGGGGCCTACGAGCAGTACTTC.